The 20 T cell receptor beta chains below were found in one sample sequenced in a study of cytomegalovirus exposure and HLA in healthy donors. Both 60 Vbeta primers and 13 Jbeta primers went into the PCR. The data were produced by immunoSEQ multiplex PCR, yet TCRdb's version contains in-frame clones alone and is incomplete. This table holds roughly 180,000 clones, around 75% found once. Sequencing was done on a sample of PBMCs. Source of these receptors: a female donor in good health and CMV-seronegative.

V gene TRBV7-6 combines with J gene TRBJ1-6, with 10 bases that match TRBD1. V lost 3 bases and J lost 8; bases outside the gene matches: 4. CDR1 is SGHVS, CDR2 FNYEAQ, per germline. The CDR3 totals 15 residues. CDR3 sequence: CASSLTGGTDSPLHF. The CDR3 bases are TGTGCCAGCAGCTTGACAGGGGGCACTGATTCACCCCTCCACTTT.

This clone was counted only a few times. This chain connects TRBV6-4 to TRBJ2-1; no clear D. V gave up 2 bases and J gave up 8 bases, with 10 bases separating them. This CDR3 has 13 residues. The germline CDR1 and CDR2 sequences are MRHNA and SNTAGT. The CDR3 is CASSDLENHEQFF. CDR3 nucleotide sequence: TGTGCCAGCAGTGACCTGGAGAATCATGAGCAGTTCTTC.

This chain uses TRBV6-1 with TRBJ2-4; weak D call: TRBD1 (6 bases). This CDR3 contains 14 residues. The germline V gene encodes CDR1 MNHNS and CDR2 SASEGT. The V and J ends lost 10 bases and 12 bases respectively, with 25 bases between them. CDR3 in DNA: TGTGCCACCAAGGTTGGGGGCCCAGGCGACAGTCAGTACTTC. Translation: CATKVGGPGDSQYF.

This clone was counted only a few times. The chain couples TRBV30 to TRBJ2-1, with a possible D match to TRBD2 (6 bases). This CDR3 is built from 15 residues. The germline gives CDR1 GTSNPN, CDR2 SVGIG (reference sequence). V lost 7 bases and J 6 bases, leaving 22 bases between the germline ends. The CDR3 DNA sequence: TGTGCCTCCCGGAGGTGGTCGGGAGTGCCCAATGAGCAGTTCTTC. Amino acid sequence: CASRRWSGVPNEQFF.

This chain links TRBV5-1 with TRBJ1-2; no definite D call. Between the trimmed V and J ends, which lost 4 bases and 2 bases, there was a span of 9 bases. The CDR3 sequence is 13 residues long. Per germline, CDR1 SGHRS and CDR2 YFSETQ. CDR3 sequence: CASSAEFNYGYTF. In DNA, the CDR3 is TGCGCCAGCAGCGCAGAATTCAACTATGGCTACACCTTC.

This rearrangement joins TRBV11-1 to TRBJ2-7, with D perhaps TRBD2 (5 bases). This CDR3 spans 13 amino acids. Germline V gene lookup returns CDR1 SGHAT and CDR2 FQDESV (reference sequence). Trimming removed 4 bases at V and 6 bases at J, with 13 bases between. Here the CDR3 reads CASSSGPRGEQYF. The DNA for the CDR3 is TGTGCCAGCAGCTCGGGCCCCCGGGGCGAGCAGTACTTC.

In nucleotides, the CDR3 is TGTGCCAGCAGTTACCGGTGGGACAGCTACGAGCAGTACTTC. Protein product: CASSYRWDSYEQYF. This rearrangement joins TRBV6-5 to TRBJ2-7, with 7 bases identical to TRBD1. Germline CDR1 reads MNHEY; CDR2 reads SVGAGI. With 2 bases clipped from V and 3 bases from J, the junction kept 4 bases outside the gene matches. This CDR3 has 14 amino acids.

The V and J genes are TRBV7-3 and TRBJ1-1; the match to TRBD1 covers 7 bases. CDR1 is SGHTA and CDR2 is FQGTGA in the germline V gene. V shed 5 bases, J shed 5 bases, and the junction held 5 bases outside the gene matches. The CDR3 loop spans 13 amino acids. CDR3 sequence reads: CASSPGGLTEAFF. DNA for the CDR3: TGTGCCAGCAGCCCAGGGGGGCTAACTGAAGCTTTCTTT.

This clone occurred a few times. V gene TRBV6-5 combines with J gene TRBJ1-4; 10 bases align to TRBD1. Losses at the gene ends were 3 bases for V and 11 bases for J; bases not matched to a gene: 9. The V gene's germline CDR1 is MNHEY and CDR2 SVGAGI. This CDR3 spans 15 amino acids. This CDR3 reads CASSYSGTGVEKLFF. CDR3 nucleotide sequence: TGTGCCAGCAGTTATTCCGGGACAGGGGTAGAGAAACTGTTTTTT.

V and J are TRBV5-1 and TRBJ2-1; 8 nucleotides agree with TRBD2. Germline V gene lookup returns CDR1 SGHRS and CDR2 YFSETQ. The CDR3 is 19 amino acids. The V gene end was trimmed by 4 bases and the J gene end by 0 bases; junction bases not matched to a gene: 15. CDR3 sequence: CASSPLALAGGLSYNEQFF. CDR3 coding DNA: TGCGCCAGCAGCCCCCTGGCGTTGGCGGGGGGACTCTCCTACAATGAGCAGTTCTTC.

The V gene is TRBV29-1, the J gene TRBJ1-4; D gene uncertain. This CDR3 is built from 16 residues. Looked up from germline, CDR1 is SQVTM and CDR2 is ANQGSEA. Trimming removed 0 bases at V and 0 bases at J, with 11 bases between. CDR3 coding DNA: TGCAGCGTTGAAGACCCGGAGACCACAACTAATGAAAAACTGTTTTTT. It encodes CSVEDPETTTNEKLFF.

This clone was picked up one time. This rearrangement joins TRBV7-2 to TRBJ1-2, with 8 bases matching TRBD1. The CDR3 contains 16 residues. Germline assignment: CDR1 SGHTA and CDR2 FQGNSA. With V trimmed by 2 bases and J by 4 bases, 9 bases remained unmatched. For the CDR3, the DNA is TGTGCCAGCAGCTTAACGGGACAGGCCCCGGGCTATGGCTACACCTTC. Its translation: CASSLTGQAPGYGYTF.

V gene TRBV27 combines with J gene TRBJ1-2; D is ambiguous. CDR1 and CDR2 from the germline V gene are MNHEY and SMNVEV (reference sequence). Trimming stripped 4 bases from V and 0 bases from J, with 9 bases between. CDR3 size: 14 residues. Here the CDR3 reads CASSSVGPNYGYTF. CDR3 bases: TGTGCCAGCAGTTCTGTCGGTCCTAACTATGGCTACACCTTC.

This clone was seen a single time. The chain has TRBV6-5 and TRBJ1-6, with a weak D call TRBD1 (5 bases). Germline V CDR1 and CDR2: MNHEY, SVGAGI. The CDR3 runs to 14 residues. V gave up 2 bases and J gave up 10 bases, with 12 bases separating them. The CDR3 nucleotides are TGTGCCAGCAGTTACGCAGGGATCGGATCACCCCTCCACTTT. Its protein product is CASSYAGIGSPLHF.

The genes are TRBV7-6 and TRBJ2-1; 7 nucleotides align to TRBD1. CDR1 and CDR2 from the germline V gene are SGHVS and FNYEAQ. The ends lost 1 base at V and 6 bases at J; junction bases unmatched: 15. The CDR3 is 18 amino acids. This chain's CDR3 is CASSLGAGDRDYGNEQFF. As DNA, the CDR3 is TGTGCCAGCAGCTTAGGAGCCGGCGACAGGGATTATGGCAATGAGCAGTTCTTC.

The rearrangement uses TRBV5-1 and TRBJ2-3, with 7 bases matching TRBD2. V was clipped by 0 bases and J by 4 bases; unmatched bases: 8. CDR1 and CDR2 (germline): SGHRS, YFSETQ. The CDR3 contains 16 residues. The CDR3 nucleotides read TGCGCCAGCAGCTTGGAGGCGGGACGGGGGGCAGATACGCAGTATTTT. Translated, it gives CASSLEAGRGADTQYF.

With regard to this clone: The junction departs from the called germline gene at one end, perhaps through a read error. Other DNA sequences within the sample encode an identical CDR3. The CDR3 nucleotides read TGCGCCAGCAGCTCCTCTAGCGCAAACACCGGAGAGCTGTTTTTT. This translates into CASSSSSANTGELFF. The rearrangement links TRBV5-1 to TRBJ2-2; D is perhaps TRBD2 (6 bases). There are 15 residues in the CDR3. Germline CDR1 and CDR2: SGHRS and YFSETQ. Filled out from reference TRBV5-1 and TRBJ2-2, the complete variable domain reads KAGVTQTPRYLIKTRGQQVTLSCSPISGHRSVSWYQQTPGQGLQFLFEYFSETQRNKGNFPGRFSGRQFSNSRSEMNVSTLELGDSALYLCASSSSSANTGELFFGEGSRLTVL.

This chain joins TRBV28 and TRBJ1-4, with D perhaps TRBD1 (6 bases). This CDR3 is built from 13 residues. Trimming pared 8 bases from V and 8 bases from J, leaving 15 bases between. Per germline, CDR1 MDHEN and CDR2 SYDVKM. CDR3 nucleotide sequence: TGTGCCAGCGGGGGCTCTGTGTTGGAAAAACTGTTTTTT. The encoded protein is CASGGSVLEKLFF.

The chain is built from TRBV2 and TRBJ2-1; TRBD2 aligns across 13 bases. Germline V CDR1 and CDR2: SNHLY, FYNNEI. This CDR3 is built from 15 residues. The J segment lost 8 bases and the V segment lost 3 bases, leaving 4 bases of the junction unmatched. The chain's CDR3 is CASSDGTSGIDEQFF. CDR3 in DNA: TGTGCCAGCAGTGACGGGACTAGCGGGATCGATGAGCAGTTCTTC.

The CDR3 sequence: CASTSGAENSYEQYF. CDR3 coding DNA: TGTGCCAGCACCTCGGGAGCGGAAAATAGCTACGAGCAGTACTTC. The chain carries TRBV28 and TRBJ2-7, with a tentative D call TRBD2 (6 bases). Germline-derived CDR1 and CDR2 are MDHEN and SYDVKM. V lost 7 bases and J lost 3, with 19 bases in between. This CDR3 is 15 amino acids long.